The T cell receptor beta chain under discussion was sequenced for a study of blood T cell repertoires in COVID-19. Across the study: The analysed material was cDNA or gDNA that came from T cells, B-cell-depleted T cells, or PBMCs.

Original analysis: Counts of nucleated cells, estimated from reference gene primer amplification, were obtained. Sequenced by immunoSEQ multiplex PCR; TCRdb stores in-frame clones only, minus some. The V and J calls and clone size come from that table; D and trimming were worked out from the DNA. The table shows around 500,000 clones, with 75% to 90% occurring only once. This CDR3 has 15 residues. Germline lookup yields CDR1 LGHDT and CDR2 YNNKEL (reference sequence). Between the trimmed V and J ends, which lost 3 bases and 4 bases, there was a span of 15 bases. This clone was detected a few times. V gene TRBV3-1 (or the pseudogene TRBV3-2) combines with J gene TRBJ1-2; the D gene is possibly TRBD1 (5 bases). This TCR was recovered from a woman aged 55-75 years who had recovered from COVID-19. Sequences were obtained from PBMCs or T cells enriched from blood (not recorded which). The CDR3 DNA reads TGTGCCAGCAGCCACGGTAGGGGTCGGTCCTATGGCTACACCTTC. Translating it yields CASSHGRGRSYGYTF.